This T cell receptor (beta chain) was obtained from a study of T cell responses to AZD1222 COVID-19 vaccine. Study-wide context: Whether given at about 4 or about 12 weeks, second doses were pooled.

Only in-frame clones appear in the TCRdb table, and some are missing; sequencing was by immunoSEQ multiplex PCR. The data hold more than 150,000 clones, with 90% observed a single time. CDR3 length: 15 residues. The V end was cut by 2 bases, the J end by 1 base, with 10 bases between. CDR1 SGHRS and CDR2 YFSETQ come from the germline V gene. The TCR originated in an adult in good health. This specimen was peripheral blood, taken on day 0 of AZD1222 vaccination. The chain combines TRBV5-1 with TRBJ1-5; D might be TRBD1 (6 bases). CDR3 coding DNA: TGCGCCAGCAGCTTCCAGGGGTTGAGCAATCAGCCCCAGCATTTT. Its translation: CASSFQGLSNQPQHF.